The rows below give T cell receptor beta chains drawn from one sample of a study of control samples from healthy donors and cancer patients. Using immunoSEQ multiplex PCR, the repertoire was profiled, and TCRdb retains in-frame clones only, with some absent. The sample consists of about 150,000 clones, 75% to 95% of them appearing once. Material for sequencing was blood. The receptors stem from a man younger than 40 in good health. The CDR3 runs from the conserved cysteine through the conserved F or W. D genes are given only for firm matches. Where a row states a size, it is once, few, many or the class of an expanded clone; other rows omit it.

j_call d_call clone_size v_call cdr3_length cdr3_nt cdr3_aa
TRBJ1-1 NA NA TRBV28 14 TGTGCCAGCAGTTTTTTAGGTATGAACACTGAAGCTTTCTTT CASSFLGMNTEAFF
TRBJ2-3 NA NA TRBV3-1/TRBV3-2 14 TGTGCCAGCAGCCAAGATTGGCAGGGTTATACGCAGTATTTT CASSQDWQGYTQYF
TRBJ1-1 TRBD1 once TRBV5-3 22 TGTGCCAGAAGCTTGGTCCGTAAAACAAAGCTAGGGACAGGGAAGGGGGACACTGAAGCTTTCTTT CARSLVRKTKLGTGKGDTEAFF
TRBJ1-1 NA NA TRBV5-4 13 TGTGCCAGCAGCTTGGTGCAAGGACCCGAAGCTTTCTTT CASSLVQGPEAFF
TRBJ2-3 NA NA TRBV10-1 12 TGCGCCAGCAGTGAAATAACAGATACGCAGTATTTT CASSEITDTQYF
TRBJ2-2 NA NA TRBV15 16 TGTGCCACCAGCACCAGGGGGGAAGCCAACACCGGGGAGCTGTTTTTT CATSTRGEANTGELFF
TRBJ2-7 NA NA TRBV14 14 TGTGCCAGCAGCCAAGAAGGGAGAGGATACGAGCAGTACTTC CASSQEGRGYEQYF
TRBJ2-2 TRBD2 NA TRBV6-6 17 TGTGCCAGCAGTCCCGTGTCTAGCGGAGCGAACACCGGGGAGCTGTTTTTT CASSPVSSGANTGELFF
TRBJ2-3 NA few TRBV11-3 15 TGTGCCAGCAGCGGAAGAGGGTATACCACAGATACGCAGTATTTT CASSGRGYTTDTQYF
TRBJ2-1 TRBD2 NA TRBV28 15 TGTGCCAGCAGTGGGGGGGAGGCCACCTACAATGAGCAGTTCTTC CASSGGEATYNEQFF
TRBJ2-3 NA NA TRBV5-4 18 TGTGCCAGCAGCCCGGAGGGGGGCCAGGCAATCCTCACAGATACGCAGTATTTT CASSPEGGQAILTDTQYF
TRBJ2-7 TRBD1 once TRBV7-9 16 TGTGCCAGCAGCTTGTCTGAGGACAGGGGTACCTACGAGCAGTACTTC CASSLSEDRGTYEQYF
TRBJ2-1 NA NA TRBV10-2 11 TGCGCCAGCATTAATGGGAATGAGCAGTTCTTC CASINGNEQFF
TRBJ1-3 NA NA TRBV2 13 TGTGCCAGCCGATTACAGGGAGGAAACACCATATATTTT CASRLQGGNTIYF
TRBJ2-2 TRBD2 NA TRBV7-3 19 TGTGCCAGCAGCTTAACTTGGGACTACCCCTCTAGCGAACACCGGGGAGCTGTTTTT CASSLTWDYPSSEHRGAVF
TRBJ2-3 NA NA TRBV6-1 15 TGTGCCAGCAGTGAAGCCCCCCCAGGGGGGGATACGCAGTATTTT CASSEAPPGGDTQYF
TRBJ2-1 TRBD2 NA TRBV7-9 16 TGTGCCAGCAGCCCGCCGGGACTAGCGGGGGGACAAGGGCAGTTCTTC CASSPPGLAGGQGQFF
TRBJ2-7 NA NA TRBV29-1 14 TGCAGCGTTACCGGGACGGCCAGCTCCTACGAGCAGTACTTC CSVTGTASSYEQYF
TRBJ1-4 NA NA TRBV27 14 TGTGCCAGCAGTTTAAGAGGGATAGGAGAAAAACTGTTTTTT CASSLRGIGEKLFF
TRBJ1-4 TRBD1 NA TRBV3-1/TRBV3-2 17 TGTGCCAGCAGCCAAGGCCCGAGGAGGGGGCGCAATGAAAAACTGTTTTTT CASSQGPRRGRNEKLFF
TRBJ1-2 NA NA TRBV5-5 16 TGTGCCAGCAGCTTGGGAACCGGGACTGATCTTAATGGCTACACCTTC CASSLGTGTDLNGYTF
TRBJ1-5 NA NA TRBV6-1 16 TGTGCCAGCAGTGAAGGAAGGGGAAGGGGCAATCAGCCCCAGCATTTT CASSEGRGRGNQPQHF
TRBJ1-1 NA NA TRBV12-2 14 TGTGCAAGTCGCTCCCGGACAGGGACGAATGAAGCTTTCTTT CASRSRTGTNEAFF
TRBJ1-5 NA NA TRBV11-2 14 TGTGCCAGCAGTTCAGGGTCTAGCAATCAGCCCCAGCATTTT CASSSGSSNQPQHF
TRBJ2-2 NA many TRBV5-1 13 TGCGCCAGCAGCTTGACGAACACCGGGGAGCTGTTTTTT CASSLTNTGELFF
TRBJ1-3 TRBD1 NA TRBV18 18 TGTGCCAGCTCAAGAGACGGGACAGGGGGATCGAATGGAAACACCATATATTTT CASSRDGTGGSNGNTIYF
TRBJ1-1 NA NA TRBV12-3/TRBV12-4 12 TGTGCCAGCGGGAGAATGAACACTGAAGCTTTCTTT CASGRMNTEAFF
TRBJ2-1 TRBD2 NA TRBV19 15 TGTGCCAGTAGCACGACTAGCGGCTCCTACAATGAGCAGTTCTTC CASSTTSGSYNEQFF
TRBJ1-4 NA NA TRBV24-1 15 TGTGCCACCAGTGATGGGACACTCGTTAATGAAAAACTGTTTTTT CATSDGTLVNEKLFF
TRBJ2-1 NA NA TRBV24-1 16 TGTGCCACCAGTGATTTGGGGGGGGCCCATCAAACTGAGCAGTTCTTC CATSDLGGAHQTEQFF
TRBJ2-7 TRBD2 NA TRBV5-4 14 TGTGCCAGCAGCTTTGATAACGGACTAGCTGAGCAGTACTTC CASSFDNGLAEQYF
TRBJ1-4 NA NA TRBV14 16 TGTGCCAGCAGCCAAGTGACGGGGGCGCGGGTTGAAAAACTGTTTTTT CASSQVTGARVEKLFF
TRBJ2-7 TRBD1 once TRBV19 14 TGTGCCAGTAGCCCGAAACAGGGGCTCTACGAGCAGTACTTC CASSPKQGLYEQYF
TRBJ2-3 TRBD2 NA TRBV5-1 16 TGCGCCAGCAGCACCCGGACTAGCGGGGGGGGAGATACGCAGTATTTT CASSTRTSGGGDTQYF
TRBJ2-7 NA NA TRBV5-6 15 TGTGCCAGCAGTAACCAGGGAAATAGGGCCTACGAGCAGTACTTC CASSNQGNRAYEQYF
TRBJ2-7 TRBD1 NA TRBV5-5 13 TGTGCCAGCAGCTGGGGACAGCCCTACGAGCAGTACTTC CASSWGQPYEQYF
TRBJ1-6 TRBD1 NA TRBV5-3 16 TGTGCCAGAAGCTTCAGGACAGGGCAGGATAATTCACCCCTCCACTTT CARSFRTGQDNSPLHF
TRBJ1-6 NA NA TRBV24-1 13 TGTGCCACCAGTGACGATGACTCGACGCCCCTCCACTTT CATSDDDSTPLHF
TRBJ2-1 NA NA TRBV5-1 11 TGCGCCAGCAGCAAAAACAATGAGCAGTTCTTC CASSKNNEQFF
TRBJ1-4 TRBD1 NA TRBV28 14 TGTGCCAGCATCCAGGGGGGAACTAATGAAAAACTGTTTTTT CASIQGGTNEKLFF
TRBJ1-2 NA NA TRBV7-9 13 TGTGCCAGCAGCTTAGCCACCAACTATGGCTACACCTTC CASSLATNYGYTF
TRBJ2-7 TRBD2 NA TRBV6-5 14 TGTGCCAGCAGTTTAAGCGGGGGGCGCTACGAGCAGTACTTC CASSLSGGRYEQYF
TRBJ2-3 TRBD2 NA TRBV9 16 TGTGCCAGCAGTTCCATACTAGCGGGGGGCACAGATACGCAGTATTTT CASSSILAGGTDTQYF
TRBJ1-5 TRBD1 NA TRBV6-1 13 TGTGCCAGCAGTGAATACCGCGACAGGGGCGGGCATTTT CASSEYRDRGGHF
TRBJ1-2 NA NA TRBV14 14 TGTGCCAGCAGCCCAGGATCCACCCACTATGGCTACACCTTC CASSPGSTHYGYTF
TRBJ2-1 NA NA TRBV18 14 TGTGCCAGCTCACCAATTAGGGCTTACAATGAGCAGTTCTTC CASSPIRAYNEQFF
TRBJ2-1 NA once TRBV5-1 15 TGCGCCAGCAGCTTGACCCTAAGCGGATACAATGAGCAGTTCTTC CASSLTLSGYNEQFF
TRBJ1-1 TRBD1 NA TRBV28 11 TGTGCCAGCATGAAGGACAGGGAAGCTTTCTTT CASMKDREAFF